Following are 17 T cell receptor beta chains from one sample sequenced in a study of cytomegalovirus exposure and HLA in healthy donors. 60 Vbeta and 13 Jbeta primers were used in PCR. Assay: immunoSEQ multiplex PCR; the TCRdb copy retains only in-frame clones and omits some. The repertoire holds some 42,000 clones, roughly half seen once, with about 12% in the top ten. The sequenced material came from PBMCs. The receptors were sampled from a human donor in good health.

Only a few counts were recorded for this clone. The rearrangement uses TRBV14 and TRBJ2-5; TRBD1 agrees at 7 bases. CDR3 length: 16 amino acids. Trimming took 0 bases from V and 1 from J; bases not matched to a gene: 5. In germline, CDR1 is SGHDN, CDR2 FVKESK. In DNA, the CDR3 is TGTGCCAGCAGCCAAGATTGGGGACAGATCCAAGAGACCCAGTACTTC. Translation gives CASSQDWGQIQETQYF.

CDR3 nucleotide sequence: TGTGCCAGCAGCCGGGACAGGGGAAACACCATATATTTT. It is translated as CASSRDRGNTIYF. The chain has TRBV7-2 and TRBJ1-3; 8 nucleotides agree with TRBD1. This CDR3 is 13 amino acids long. V shed 5 bases and J 4 bases; nucleotides not matched to a gene: 1. From germline, CDR1 is SGHTA and CDR2 FQGNSA.

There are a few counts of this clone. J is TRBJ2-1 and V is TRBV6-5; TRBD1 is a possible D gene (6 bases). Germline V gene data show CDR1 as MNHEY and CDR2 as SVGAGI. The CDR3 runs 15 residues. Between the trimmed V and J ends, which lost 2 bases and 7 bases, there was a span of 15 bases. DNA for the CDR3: TGTGCCAGCAGTTACGGGGGCAATTCTAGAAATGAGCAGTTCTTC. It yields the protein CASSYGGNSRNEQFF.

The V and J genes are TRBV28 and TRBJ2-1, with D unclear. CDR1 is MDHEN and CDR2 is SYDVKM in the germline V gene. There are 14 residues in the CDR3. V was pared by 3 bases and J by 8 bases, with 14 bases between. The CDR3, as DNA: TGTGCCAGCAGTTTCATAAGTCCCCGGGATGAGCAGTTCTTC. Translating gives CASSFISPRDEQFF.

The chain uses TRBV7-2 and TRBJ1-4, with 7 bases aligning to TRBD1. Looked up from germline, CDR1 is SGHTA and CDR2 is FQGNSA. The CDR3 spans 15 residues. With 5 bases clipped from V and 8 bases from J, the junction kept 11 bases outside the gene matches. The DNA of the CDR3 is TGTGCCAGCAGCCGACAAGGGGGCGCAAAGGAAAAACTGTTTTTT. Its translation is CASSRQGGAKEKLFF. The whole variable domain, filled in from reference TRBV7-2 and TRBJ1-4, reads GAGVSQSPSNKVTEKGKDVELRCDPISGHTALYWYRQSLGQGLEFLIYFQGNSAPDKSGLPSDRFSAERTGGSVSTLTIQRTQQEDSAVYLCASSRQGGAKEKLFFGSGTQLSVL.

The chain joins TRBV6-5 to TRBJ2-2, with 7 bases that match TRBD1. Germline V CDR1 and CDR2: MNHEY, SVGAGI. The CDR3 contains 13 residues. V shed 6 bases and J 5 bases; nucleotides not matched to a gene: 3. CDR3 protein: CASRTTGTGELFF. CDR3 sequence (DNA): TGTGCCAGCAGGACGACAGGGACCGGGGAGCTGTTTTTT.

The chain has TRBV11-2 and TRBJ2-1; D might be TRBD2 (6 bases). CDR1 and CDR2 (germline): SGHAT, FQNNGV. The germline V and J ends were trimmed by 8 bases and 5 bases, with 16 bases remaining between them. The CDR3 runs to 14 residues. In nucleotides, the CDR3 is TGTGCCAGCGTCCCGACTAGGGGCAACAATGAGCAGTTCTTC. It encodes CASVPTRGNNEQFF.

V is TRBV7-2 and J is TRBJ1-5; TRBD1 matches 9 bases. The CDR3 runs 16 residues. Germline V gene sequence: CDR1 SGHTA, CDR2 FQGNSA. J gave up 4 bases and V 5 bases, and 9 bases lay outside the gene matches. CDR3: CASSTDRGGGNQPQHF. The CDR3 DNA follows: TGTGCCAGCAGCACCGACAGGGGGGGCGGAAATCAGCCCCAGCATTTT.

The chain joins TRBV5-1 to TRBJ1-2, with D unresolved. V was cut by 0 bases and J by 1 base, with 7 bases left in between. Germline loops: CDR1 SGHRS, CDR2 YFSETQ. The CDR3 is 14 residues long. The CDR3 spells CASSLDRGNYGYTF. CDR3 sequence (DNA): TGCGCCAGCAGCTTGGACCGAGGTAACTATGGCTACACCTTC.

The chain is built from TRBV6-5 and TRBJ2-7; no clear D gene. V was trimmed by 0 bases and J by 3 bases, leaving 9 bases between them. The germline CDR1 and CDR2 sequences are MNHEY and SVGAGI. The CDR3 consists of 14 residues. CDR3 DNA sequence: TGTGCCAGCAGTTACTCGGGCTTAAACTACGAGCAGTACTTC. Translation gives CASSYSGLNYEQYF.

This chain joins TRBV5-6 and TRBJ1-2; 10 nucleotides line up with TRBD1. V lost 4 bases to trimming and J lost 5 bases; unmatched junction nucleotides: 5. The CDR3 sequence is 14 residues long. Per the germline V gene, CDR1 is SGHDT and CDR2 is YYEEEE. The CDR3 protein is CASSRQGATYGYTF. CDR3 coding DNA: TGTGCCAGCAGCCGACAGGGGGCCACTTATGGCTACACCTTC.

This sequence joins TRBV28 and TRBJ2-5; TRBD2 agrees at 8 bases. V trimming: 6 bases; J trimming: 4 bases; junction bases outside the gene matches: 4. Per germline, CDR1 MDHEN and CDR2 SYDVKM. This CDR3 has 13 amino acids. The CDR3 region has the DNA TGTGCCAGCAGGCCGGGAGGGTCAGAGACCCAGTACTTC. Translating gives CASRPGGSETQYF.

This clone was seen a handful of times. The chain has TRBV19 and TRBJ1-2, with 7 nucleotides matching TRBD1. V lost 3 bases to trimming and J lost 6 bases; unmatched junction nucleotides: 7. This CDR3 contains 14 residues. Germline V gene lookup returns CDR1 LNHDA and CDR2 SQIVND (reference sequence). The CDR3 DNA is TGTGCCAGTAGTATCCCAGGACAGGTTAATGGCTACACCTTC. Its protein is CASSIPGQVNGYTF.

This CDR3 is CASSKDRTSGNTIYF. The CDR3 DNA follows: TGTGCCAGTAGCAAAGACAGGACATCTGGAAACACCATATATTTT. The chain has TRBV19 and TRBJ1-3, with D perhaps TRBD1 (6 bases). CDR1 is LNHDA, CDR2 SQIVND, per germline (reference sequence). Trimming left V 6 bases short and J 1 base short, with 13 bases between. The CDR3 runs to 15 residues.

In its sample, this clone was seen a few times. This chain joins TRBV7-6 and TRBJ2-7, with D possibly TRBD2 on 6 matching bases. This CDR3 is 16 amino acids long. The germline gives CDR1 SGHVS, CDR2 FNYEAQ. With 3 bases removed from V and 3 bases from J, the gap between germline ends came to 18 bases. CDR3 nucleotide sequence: TGTGCCAGCAGCTTGGTAGGACAAGGCGGGATCTACGAGCAGTACTTC. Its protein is CASSLVGQGGIYEQYF.

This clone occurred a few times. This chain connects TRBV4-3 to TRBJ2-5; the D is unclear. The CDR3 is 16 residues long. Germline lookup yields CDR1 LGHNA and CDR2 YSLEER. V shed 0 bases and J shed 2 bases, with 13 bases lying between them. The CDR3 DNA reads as TGCGCCAGCAGCCAAGATGTTTACAGAGAACAAGAGACCCAGTACTTC. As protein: CASSQDVYREQETQYF.

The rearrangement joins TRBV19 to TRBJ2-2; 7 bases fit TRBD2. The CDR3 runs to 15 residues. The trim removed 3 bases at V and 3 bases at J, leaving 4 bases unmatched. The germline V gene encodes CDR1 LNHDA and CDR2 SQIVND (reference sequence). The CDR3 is CASSITLAHTGELFF. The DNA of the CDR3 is TGTGCCAGTAGTATCACACTAGCGCACACCGGGGAGCTGTTTTTT.